The present entry profiles one T cell receptor (beta chain) with its context. From germline, CDR1 is SGHAT and CDR2 FQNNGV. CDR3 length: 17 amino acids. Only the protein sequence is given. The approximately eleven donors had active juvenile idiopathic arthritis, with 3 polyarticular and 8 oligoarticular cases. The sample is drawn from a study of synovial regulatory T cells in juvenile arthritis. Only in-frame clones appear in the TCRdb table, and some are missing; sequencing was by immunoSEQ multiplex PCR. The sample has 6,000 or so clones. V is TRBV11-2 and J is TRBJ2-2; as DNA is missing, the TRBD1 call by TCRdb cannot be tested. The receptor's source is a donor aged 2-29 years with juvenile idiopathic arthritis. The sample consisted of Treg cells from blood. Subset reported: remaining (HLA-DR-negative) circulating blood Treg cells. The chain's CDR3 is CASSLVPGKGNTGELFF.